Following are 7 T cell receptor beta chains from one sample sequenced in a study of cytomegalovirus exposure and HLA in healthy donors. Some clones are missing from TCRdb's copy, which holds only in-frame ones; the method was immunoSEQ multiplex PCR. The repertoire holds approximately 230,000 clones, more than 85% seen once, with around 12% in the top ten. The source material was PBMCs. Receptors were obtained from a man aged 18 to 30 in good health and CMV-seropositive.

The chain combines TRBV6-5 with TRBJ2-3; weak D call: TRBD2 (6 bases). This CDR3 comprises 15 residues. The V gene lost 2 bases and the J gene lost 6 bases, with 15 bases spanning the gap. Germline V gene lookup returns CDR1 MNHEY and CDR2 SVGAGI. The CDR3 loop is CASSYQAGWADTQYF. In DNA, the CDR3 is TGTGCCAGCAGTTACCAGGCGGGATGGGCGGATACGCAGTATTTT.

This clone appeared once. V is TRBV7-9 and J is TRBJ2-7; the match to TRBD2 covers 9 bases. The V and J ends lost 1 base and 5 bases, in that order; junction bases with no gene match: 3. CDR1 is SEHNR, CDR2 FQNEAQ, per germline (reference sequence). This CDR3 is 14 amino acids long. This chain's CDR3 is CASSLVLAGNEQYF. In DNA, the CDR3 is TGTGCCAGCAGCTTAGTACTAGCGGGTAACGAGCAGTACTTC. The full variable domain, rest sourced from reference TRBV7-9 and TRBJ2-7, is DTGVSQNPRHKITKRGQNVTFRCDPISEHNRLYWYRQTLGQGPEFLTYFQNEAQLEKSRLLSDRFSAERPKGSFSTLEIQRTEQGDSAMYLCASSLVLAGNEQYFGPGTRLTVT.

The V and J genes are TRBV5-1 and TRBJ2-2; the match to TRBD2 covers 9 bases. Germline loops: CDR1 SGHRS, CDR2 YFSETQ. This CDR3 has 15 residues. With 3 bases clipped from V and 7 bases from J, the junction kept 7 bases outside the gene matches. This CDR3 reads CASSSIAGAGGELFF. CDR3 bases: TGCGCCAGCAGCTCTATAGCGGGAGCGGGCGGGGAGCTGTTTTTT.

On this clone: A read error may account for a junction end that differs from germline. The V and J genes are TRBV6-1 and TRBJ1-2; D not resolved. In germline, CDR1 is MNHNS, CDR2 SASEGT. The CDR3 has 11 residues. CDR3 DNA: TGTGCCAGCAGCGAAACTACAAGGCCGAGATTC. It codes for CASSETTRPRF.

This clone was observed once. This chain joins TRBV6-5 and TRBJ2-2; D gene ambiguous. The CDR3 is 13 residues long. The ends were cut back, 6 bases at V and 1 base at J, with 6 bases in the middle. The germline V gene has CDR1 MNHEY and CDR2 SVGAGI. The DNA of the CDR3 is TGTGCCAGCAGGAACAGGAACACCGGGGAGCTGTTTTTT. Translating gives CASRNRNTGELFF.

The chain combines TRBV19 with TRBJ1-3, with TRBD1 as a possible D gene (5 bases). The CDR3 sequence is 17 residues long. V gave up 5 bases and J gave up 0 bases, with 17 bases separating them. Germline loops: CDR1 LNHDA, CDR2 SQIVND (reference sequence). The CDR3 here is CASSGGTAAYSGNTIYF. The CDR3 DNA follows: TGTGCCAGTAGTGGCGGGACCGCGGCCTACTCTGGAAACACCATATATTTT.

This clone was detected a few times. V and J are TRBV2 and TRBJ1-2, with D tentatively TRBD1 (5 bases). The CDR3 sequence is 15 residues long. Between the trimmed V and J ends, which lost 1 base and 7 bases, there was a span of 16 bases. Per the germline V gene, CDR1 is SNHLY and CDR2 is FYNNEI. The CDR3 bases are TGTGCCAGCAGTGAAGTTGTGGAGCAGGGAGTTGGCTACACCTTC. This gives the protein CASSEVVEQGVGYTF.